Each of the 21 T cell receptor beta chains below was sequenced from the same sample in a study of identical twins. One entry per CDR3 protein, called by TCRdb with MiXCR from the 5' RACE reads. Of about 690,000 distinct CDR3 sequences in the sample, roughly 6% were seen once. The sample comprised naive T cells sorted from blood. These receptors originate from a young man in good health.

The chain uses TRBV19 and TRBJ2-6, with 8 bases aligning to TRBD1. This CDR3 is 19 amino acids long. Germline CDR1 reads LNHDA; CDR2 reads SQIVND (reference sequence). V lost 0 bases, J lost 1 base, and 8 bases stayed unmatched. The CDR3 DNA reads as TGTGCCAGTAGTATAGATGCGGGACAGGTAATTTCTGGGGCCAACGTCCTGACTTTC. It is translated as CASSIDAGQVISGANVLTF. The variable domain in full, with the rest retrieved from reference TRBV19 and TRBJ2-6, is DGGITQSPKYLFRKEGQNVTLSCEQNLNHDAMYWYRQDPGQGLRLIYYSQIVNDFQKGDIAEGYSVSREKKESFPLTVTSAQKNPTAFYLCASSIDAGQVISGANVLTFGAGSRLTVL.

Comment on this clonotype: This may stem from a read error, because a much larger clone lies one nucleotide away. Because the CDR3 is missing its conserved closing phenylalanine or tryptophan, this is likely a read error. No DNA is shown, since the ends of the CDR3 on it are uncertain; the CDR3 is the one TCRdb lists. The rearrangement uses TRBV21-1 and TRBJ2-4. TRBV21-1 is deemed a pseudogene. The CDR3 spans 10 amino acids, including both terminal residues. CDR3 region: CASSKNIQYL.

This clonotype showed up many times. CDR3 residues: CASSIAGSYEQYV. The CDR3 nucleotides read TGTGCCAGCAGCATAGCGGGCAGCTACGAGCAGTACGTC. V is TRBV7-9 and J is TRBJ2-7; 7 nucleotides match TRBD2. Germline-derived CDR1 and CDR2 are SEHNR and FQNEAQ (reference sequence). This CDR3 is 13 amino acids long.

V and J are TRBV9 and TRBJ2-5, with a tentative D call TRBD1 (5 bases). Germline assignment: CDR1 SGDLS and CDR2 YYNGEE. With 0 bases removed from V and 3 bases from J, the gap between germline ends came to 12 bases. The CDR3 totals 15 residues. The CDR3 reads CASSVEGDPKETQYF. Written as DNA, the CDR3 is TGTGCCAGCAGCGTAGAAGGGGATCCAAAAGAGACCCAGTACTTC.

At least ten counts were recorded for this clonotype. The V gene is TRBV15, the J gene TRBJ2-1; D possibly matches TRBD1 or TRBD2 (5 bases each). The CDR3 consists of 15 residues. The ends were cut back, 3 bases at V and 7 bases at J, with 16 bases in the middle. Germline lookup yields CDR1 LNHNV and CDR2 YYDKDF (reference sequence). CDR3 protein: CATSSGTLLVNEQFF. The CDR3 DNA sequence: TGTGCCACCAGCAGCGGGACCCTCCTTGTAAATGAGCAGTTCTTC.

This clonotype was detected only a few times. The chain links TRBV29-1 to TRBJ2-5; D might be TRBD1 (5 bases). The CDR3 has 11 residues. Germline V gives CDR1 SQVTM, CDR2 ANQGSEA. Between the trimmed V and J ends, which lost 3 bases and 7 bases, there was a span of 9 bases. This CDR3 reads CSVDRRATQYF. DNA for the CDR3: TGCAGCGTTGACCGCAGGGCGACCCAGTACTTC.

This clonotype was counted a few times. The chain recombines TRBV27 with TRBJ1-1; the D gene is possibly TRBD1 (5 bases). This CDR3 contains 13 residues. Trimming took off 5 bases at V and 5 bases at J, with 12 bases between the two ends. CDR1 and CDR2 from the germline V gene are MNHEY and SMNVEV (reference sequence). The CDR3 here is CASSPPGFTEAFF. In DNA, the CDR3 is TGTGCCAGCAGTCCCCCAGGGTTTACTGAAGCTTTCTTT.

The CDR3 loop reads CASRPLRGAGAMNTGELFF. The CDR3, as DNA: TGTGCCAGCAGGCCCCTGAGGGGCGCAGGGGCAATGAACACCGGGGAGCTGTTTTTT. V is TRBV12-3 or TRBV12-4 and J is TRBJ2-2, with D tentatively TRBD1 (6 bases). Between the trimmed V and J ends, which lost 6 bases and 1 base, there was a span of 24 bases. CDR3 length: 19 amino acids.

The table lists this clonotype with many counts. The chain couples TRBV6-5 to TRBJ2-3; D uncertain. The CDR3 spans 15 residues. CDR1 and CDR2 from the germline V gene are MNHEY and SVGAGI. Trimming pared 2 bases from V and 0 bases from J, leaving 9 bases between. CDR3 in amino acids: CASSYGLASTDTQYF. The CDR3 nucleotides read TGTGCCAGCAGTTACGGTCTGGCGAGCACAGATACGCAGTATTTT.

Ten or more counts support this clonotype. The chain is built from TRBV27 and TRBJ2-4; D is undetermined. Germline-derived CDR1 and CDR2 are MNHEY and SMNVEV (reference sequence). V lost 10 bases and J 0 bases, leaving 13 bases between the germline ends. The CDR3 is made up of 14 amino acids. This chain's CDR3 is CATRSKTAKNIQYF. CDR3 in DNA: TGTGCCACCCGGTCTAAGACAGCCAAAAACATTCAGTACTTC.

At least ten counts were recorded for this clonotype. The rearrangement uses TRBV2 and TRBJ2-5, with D possibly matching TRBD1 (6 bases). CDR3 length: 15 residues. From germline, CDR1 is SNHLY and CDR2 FYNNEI. V was shortened by 6 bases and J by 1 base, with 15 bases between the two germline ends. CDR3 nucleotide sequence: TGTGCCAGCAGAACGGGAACGGACAGCCAAGAGACCCAGTACTTC. Encoded protein: CASRTGTDSQETQYF.

This clonotype was found many times. The chain has TRBV4-3 and TRBJ2-3; no clear D. V was clipped by 0 bases and J by 0 bases, with 4 bases between them. The CDR3 is 14 amino acids. Germline CDR1 and CDR2: LGHNA and YSLEER. The CDR3 coding sequence is TGCGCCAGCAGCCAAGAATACAGCACAGATACGCAGTATTTT. Amino acids: CASSQEYSTDTQYF.

This clonotype was observed a handful of times. The rearrangement joins TRBV5-4 to TRBJ2-2; D may match TRBD1 or TRBD2 (5 bases each). Trimming shortened V by 4 bases and J by 5 bases, and 15 bases separated the two germline ends. The CDR3 contains 15 residues. Germline V gene data show CDR1 as SGHNT and CDR2 as YYREEE (reference sequence). DNA of the CDR3: TGTGCCAGCAGCGGGGCCAGGGAGAAGACCGGGGAGCTGTTTTTT. The encoded protein is CASSGAREKTGELFF.

In its sample, this clonotype was seen once. In DNA, the CDR3 is TGTGCCAGCAGTTACTCGGGGGAGGGCGTGGGGTACTTC. Protein sequence: CASSYSGEGVGYF. This sequence joins TRBV12-3 or TRBV12-4 and TRBJ2-4; 7 positions match TRBD2. This CDR3 contains 13 residues. With V trimmed by 4 bases and J by 15 bases, 12 bases remained unmatched.

The chain recombines TRBV7-2 with TRBJ2-3; possible D gene TRBD2, 5 bases. Germline V gives CDR1 SGHTA, CDR2 FQGNSA. The V and J ends lost 4 bases and 8 bases respectively, with 22 bases between them. The CDR3 is made up of 16 amino acids. CDR3 sequence (DNA): TGTGCCAGCAGCTCCCGGGATGGGCGGTCTTTAGCTACGCAGTATTTT. Amino acids: CASSSRDGRSLATQYF. The whole variable domain, remainder taken from reference TRBV7-2 and TRBJ2-3, is GAGVSQSPSNKVTEKGKDVELRCDPISGHTALYWYRQSLGQGLEFLIYFQGNSAPDKSGLPSDRFSAERTGGSVSTLTIQRTQQEDSAVYLCASSSRDGRSLATQYFGPGTRLTVL.

As concerns this clonotype: A much larger clonotype is one base distant, so this may be a read error. This likely comes from a read error, as the CDR3 has no conserved phenylalanine or tryptophan at its end. The chain joins TRBV29-1 to TRBJ2-3, with D perhaps TRBD2 (5 bases). This CDR3 has 13 amino acids. The germline CDR1 and CDR2 sequences are SQVTM and ANQGSEA. The ends were cut back, 0 bases at V and 11 bases at J, with 15 bases in the middle. The CDR3: CSVEENRRGGQYC. The DNA for the CDR3 is TGCAGCGTTGAAGAGAATCGCAGAGGAGGGCAGTATTGT.

As to this clonotype: This may be a read error: a much more frequent sequence differs by one nucleotide. Here the CDR3 reads CASSLRGEYTEAFF. The CDR3 nucleotides read TGTGCCAGCAGTTTACGGGGGGAATACACTGAAGCTTTCTTT. The rearrangement uses TRBV12-3 or TRBV12-4 and TRBJ1-1; D possibly corresponds to TRBD1 (5 bases). V lost 2 bases, J lost 3 bases, and 10 bases lay in between. The CDR3 covers 14 residues.

The chain joins TRBV12-3 or TRBV12-4 to TRBJ1-1; possibly TRBD1 for D (6 bases). Trimming took off 6 bases at V and 5 bases at J, with 28 bases between the two ends. The CDR3 spans 18 residues. CDR3 sequence (DNA): TGTGCCAGCAGCCCCTACGTGTCCAGGGGTCATGCGGGTACTGAAGCTTTCTTT. This sequence encodes CASSPYVSRGHAGTEAFF.

This clonotype was seen more than once but under ten times. The V call is TRBV3-1, the J call TRBJ2-1, with 9 bases that match TRBD2. Trimming cost V 1 base and J 2 bases; bases outside gene matches: 9. The CDR3 has 18 residues. Germline loops: CDR1 LGHDT, CDR2 YNNKEL (reference sequence). The chain's CDR3 is CASSQGSVAGVAYNEQFF. CDR3 coding DNA: TGTGCCAGCAGCCAAGGAAGCGTAGCGGGAGTCGCCTACAATGAGCAGTTCTTC.

This clonotype came up many times. The germline gene is not matched at one end of the junction; a read error may be the cause. The chain recombines TRBV12-3 or TRBV12-4 with TRBJ2-3; 9 bases map to TRBD2. The CDR3 covers 15 residues. The CDR3 nucleotides read TGCGCCAGCAGCTTGGGCGGGAGGGCCGTAGATACGCAGTATTTT. This sequence encodes CASSLGGRAVDTQYF.

The chain uses TRBV24-1 and TRBJ2-3; the match to TRBD1 covers 9 bases. The CDR3 runs to 16 residues. The germline V gene has CDR1 KGHDR and CDR2 SFDVKD. Germline trimming cut 2 bases from V and 5 bases from J; bases unmatched to any gene: 7. CDR3 coding DNA: TGTGCCACCAGTGATTGGACAGGGGAGGTTGGAGATACGCAGTATTTT. It yields the protein CATSDWTGEVGDTQYF.